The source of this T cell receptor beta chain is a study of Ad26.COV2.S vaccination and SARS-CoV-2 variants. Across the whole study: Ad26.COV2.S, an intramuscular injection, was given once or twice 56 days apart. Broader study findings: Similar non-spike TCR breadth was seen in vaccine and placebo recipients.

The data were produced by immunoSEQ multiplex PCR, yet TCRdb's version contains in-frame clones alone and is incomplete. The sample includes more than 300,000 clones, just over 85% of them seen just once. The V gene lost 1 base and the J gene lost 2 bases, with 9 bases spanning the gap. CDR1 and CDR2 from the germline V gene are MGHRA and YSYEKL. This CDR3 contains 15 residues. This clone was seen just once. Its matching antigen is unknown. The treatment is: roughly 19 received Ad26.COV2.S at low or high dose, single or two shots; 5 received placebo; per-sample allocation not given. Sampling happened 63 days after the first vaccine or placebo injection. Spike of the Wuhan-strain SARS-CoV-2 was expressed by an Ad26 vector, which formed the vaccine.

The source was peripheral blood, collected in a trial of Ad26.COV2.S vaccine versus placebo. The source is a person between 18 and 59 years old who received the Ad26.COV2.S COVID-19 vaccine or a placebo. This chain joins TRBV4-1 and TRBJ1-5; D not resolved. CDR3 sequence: CASSQVGRGNQPQHF. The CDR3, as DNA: TGCGCCAGCAGCCAAGTCGGACGTGGCAATCAGCCCCAGCATTTT.